This entry concerns a single T cell receptor beta chain. There is no known antigen for this receptor. An end of the junction does not agree with germline; a read error may underlie this. This sample is drawn from a study of glioma-infiltrating T cells (dated by TCRdb to the mid-2010s). Regarding the research as a whole: Glioma tissue, non-neoplastic brain tissue and matched peripheral blood mononuclear cells were used as sources from which TCR alpha- and beta-chain repertoires were sequenced. Three low-grade glioma patients, fewer than 10 primary glioblastoma patients and three non-glioma patients contributing non-neoplastic brain tissue were included in the paired cohort. To measure how far tissue and blood T-cell populations diverged, each tissue-infiltrating repertoire was compared against the peripheral blood repertoire of the same patient.

What the authors observed across the whole study: Group comparisons rested on small numbers: three non-neoplastic, three low-grade glioma and 7 or 8 glioblastoma patients. In non-neoplastic patients, VJ-independent divergence between tissue and blood fell below expectation, whereas in all gliomas, and especially in low-grade gliomas, the divergence rose above expectation. Very few CDR3 sequences were found to be shared between tissue and blood, and this scarcity was attributed to high CDR3 diversity and limited sampling.

The iRepertoire nested amplicon-rescue multiplex PCR (arm-PCR) platform was used to amplify TCR alpha and beta CDR3 regions from RNA. The input for one-step reverse transcription and amplification was roughly 85-400 ng of either tissue mRNA or PBMC total RNA. Following bead purification, Illumina adapters were added by a secondary multiplex PCR, and the libraries were gel-purified between 200 and 400 bp. Libraries carried internal 6-nucleotide barcodes used for demultiplexing. Libraries were sequenced on an Illumina MiSeq with 2x220 or 2x250 nucleotide paired-end reads. The original methods were these. FLASH 1.2.11 was used to merge paired reads, and BWA-MEM then aligned the reads to the GRCh37 human genome before TRA and TRB reads were extracted. V and J assignment used an IMGT-derived reference of cassette sequences and CDR3 motifs that included pseudogenes. Reads were translated in three frames, and productive CDR3s were defined by a C…FGXG motif without stop codons. Unique combinations of V-J cassette pair and CDR3 amino acid sequence were defined as clonotypes. Hamming distance filtering was applied to reads, with thresholds set by the sequence error rate of each sample in mapped regions. TCRdb's own reprocessing of the public reads used fastp at Q25 and MiXCR and kept productive beta chains. A single entry per CDR3 protein holds the most common genes and DNA from its merged rows. The V and J calls come from TCRdb's annotation, not from the publication. The sample table lists tens of thousands of distinct CDR3 sequences, approximately 40% of them with a count of one. Of the sample, 30% to 40% falls within the top ten clones.

From the germline V gene, CDR1 is MDHEN and CDR2 is SYDVKM. The CDR3 holds 11 amino acids from the cysteine to the phenylalanine. The DNA shown is the 33-base CDR3, in frame from base 1. The receptor's source is a human donor with low-grade glioma or glioblastoma, undergoing nonglioma brain surgery, or in good health (not recorded which). The sample consisted of glioma tissue, nonneoplastic brain tissue, or PBMCs (not recorded which). The sequence is built from TRBV28 and TRBJ1-1; the D gene cannot be resolved reliably. In nucleotide form, the sequence is TGTGCCAGCAGGGGGAATTACGGAGCTCTCTTT. This translates into CASRGNYGALF.